Below, one T cell receptor beta chain is given with its context. Reverse transcription of about 0.45 to 1 ug RNA was performed with random hexamers. Amplification of TCR beta CDR3 across 54 Vbeta and 13 Jbeta was performed with immunoSEQ multiplex PCR. In TCRdb, the immunoSEQ multiplex PCR reads were re-called with MiXCR into one record per CDR3 protein. The sample lists 150,000 to 200,000 distinct CDR3 sequences, approximately 95% occurring once. These data originate in a study of CD8 T cells in Susac syndrome. Negative magnetic isolation gave CD8+ and CD4+ cells; FACS enriched CD8+ TEMRA. What was sequenced was CD4+ T cells from PBMCs. This clonotype originated in a human donor with Susac syndrome.

CDR3 loop: CASSPVGLAGVDEQFF. The CDR3 DNA reads as TGTGCCAGCAGTCCCGTAGGACTAGCGGGAGTCGATGAGCAGTTCTTC. The rearrangement joins TRBV27 to TRBJ2-1; 13 positions agree with TRBD2. This CDR3 region has 16 residues. Germline CDR1 MNHEY, CDR2 SMNVEV (reference sequence). After removal of 5 bases from V and 8 bases from J, the junction contained 9 bases not matched to a gene.